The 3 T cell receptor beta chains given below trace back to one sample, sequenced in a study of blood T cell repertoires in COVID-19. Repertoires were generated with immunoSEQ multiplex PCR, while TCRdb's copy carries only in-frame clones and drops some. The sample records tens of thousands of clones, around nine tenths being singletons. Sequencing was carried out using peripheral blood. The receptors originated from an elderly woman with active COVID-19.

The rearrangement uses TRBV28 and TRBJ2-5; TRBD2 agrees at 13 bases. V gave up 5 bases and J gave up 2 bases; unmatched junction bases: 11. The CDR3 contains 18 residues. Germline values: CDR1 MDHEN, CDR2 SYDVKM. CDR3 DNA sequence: TGTGCCAGCAGTCCCAGATCGGGACTAGCGGGACCTCAAGAGACCCAGTACTTC. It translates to CASSPRSGLAGPQETQYF.

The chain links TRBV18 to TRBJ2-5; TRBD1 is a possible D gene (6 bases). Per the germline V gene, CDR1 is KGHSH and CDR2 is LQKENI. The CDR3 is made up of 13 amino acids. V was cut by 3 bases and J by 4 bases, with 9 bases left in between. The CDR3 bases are TGTGCCAGCTCACCCAACAGGGCAGAGACCCAGTACTTC. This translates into CASSPNRAETQYF.

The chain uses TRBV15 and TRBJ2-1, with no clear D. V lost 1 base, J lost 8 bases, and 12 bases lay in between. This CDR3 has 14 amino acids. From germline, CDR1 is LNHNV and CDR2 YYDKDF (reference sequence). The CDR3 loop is CATSRVRVFDEQFF. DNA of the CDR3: TGTGCCACCAGCAGAGTTCGGGTTTTCGATGAGCAGTTCTTC.